The text below deals with one T cell receptor (beta chain). Its antigen is currently unknown. CDR1 GTSNPN and CDR2 SVGIG come from the germline V gene (reference sequence). The germline V and J ends were trimmed by 3 bases and 4 bases, with 16 bases remaining between them. The CDR3 has 15 residues. These data come from a study of a mutant IDH1 vaccine in newly diagnosed glioma. The time point was: week 47, end of study. Each dose delivered 300 ug of mutant IDH1 20-mer peptide subcutaneously with imiquimod. Profiling relied on immunoSEQ multiplex PCR, and the TCRdb table lists in-frame clones only, not all of them. The sample includes roughly 46,000 clones, 84% of them seen just once.

This chain uses TRBV30 with TRBJ2-1; weak D call: TRBD2 (5 bases). This specimen was PBMCs, taken from a glioma patient whose treatment included an IDH1 peptide vaccine. This TCR derives from a woman aged 30 to 39 with glioma. Some clones in this sample may be carry-over from other donors' samples. CDR3 sequence (DNA): TGTGCCTGGAGCCCGGGGTGGGCTGGGTACAATGAGCAGTTCTTC. Translation gives CAWSPGWAGYNEQFF.